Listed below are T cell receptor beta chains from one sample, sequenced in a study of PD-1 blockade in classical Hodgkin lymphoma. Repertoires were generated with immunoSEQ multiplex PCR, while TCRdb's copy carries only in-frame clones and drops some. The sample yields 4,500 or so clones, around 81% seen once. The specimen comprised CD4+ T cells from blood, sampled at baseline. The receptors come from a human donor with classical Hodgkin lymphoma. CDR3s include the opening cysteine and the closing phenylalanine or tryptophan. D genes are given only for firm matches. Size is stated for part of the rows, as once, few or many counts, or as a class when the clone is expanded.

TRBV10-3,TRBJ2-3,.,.,CAIGSTDTQYF,TGTGCCATCGGAAGCACAGATACGCAGTATTTT
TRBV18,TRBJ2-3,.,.,CASSPRKTSTDTQYF,TGTGCCAGCTCCCCTAGGAAGACTAGCACAGATACGCAGTATTTT
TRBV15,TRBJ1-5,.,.,CATSREAGSAGLQPQHF,TGTGCCACCAGCAGAGAGGCGGGGTCCGCAGGGCTTCAGCCCCAGCATTTT
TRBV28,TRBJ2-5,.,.,CASSLLQGKTQYF,TGTGCCAGCAGTTTACTCCAGGGAAAGACCCAGTACTTC
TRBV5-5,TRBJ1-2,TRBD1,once,CASSLTQSTGGDYGYTF,TGTGCCAGCAGCTTGACACAATCGACAGGGGGCGACTATGGCTACACCTTC
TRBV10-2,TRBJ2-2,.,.,CASSGQTNTGELFF,TGCGCCAGCAGTGGACAGACGAACACCGGGGAGCTGTTTTTT
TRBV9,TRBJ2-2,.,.,CASRPTRSGTGELFF,TGTGCCAGCAGACCTACTAGGTCTGGCACCGGGGAGCTGTTTTTT
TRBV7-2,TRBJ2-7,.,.,CASNPRGGVSSYEQYF,TGTGCCAGCAACCCAAGGGGGGGCGTAAGCTCCTACGAGCAGTACTTC
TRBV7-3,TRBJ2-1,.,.,CASSLKRSLVGGEQFF,TGTGCCAGCAGCTTAAAACGAAGCCTAGTCGGTGGTGAGCAGTTCTTC
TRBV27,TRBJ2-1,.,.,CASSTGAGEGFGFYNEQFF,TGTGCCAGCAGTACCGGTGCAGGGGAGGGTTTTGGTTTCTACAATGAGCAGTTCTTC
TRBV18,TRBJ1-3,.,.,CASSPQPSSGNTIYF,TGTGCCAGCTCACCTCAGCCTAGCTCTGGAAACACCATATATTTT
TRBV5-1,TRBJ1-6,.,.,CASRDRTGLSPLHF,TGCGCCAGCAGGGACCGCACCGGACTTTCACCCCTCCACTTT
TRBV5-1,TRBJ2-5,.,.,CASSSKTGYQETQYF,TGCGCCAGCAGCTCAAAAACAGGGTACCAAGAGACCCAGTACTTC
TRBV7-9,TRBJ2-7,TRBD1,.,CASSYGQALYEQYF,TGTGCCAGCAGTTATGGACAGGCACTCTACGAGCAGTACTTC
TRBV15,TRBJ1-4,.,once,CATSEGLSVSEKLFF,TGTGCCACCAGCGAAGGACTTTCGGTGAGCGAAAAACTGTTTTTT
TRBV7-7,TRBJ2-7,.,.,CASSASVGDEQYF,TGTGCTAGCAGCGCCTCGGTTGGGGACGAGCAGTACTTC
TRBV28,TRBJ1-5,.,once,CASSLGGVGNQPQHF,TGTGCCAGCAGCCTAGGCGGGGTGGGAAATCAGCCCCAGCATTTT
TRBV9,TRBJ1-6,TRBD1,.,CASSAQQGNSPLHF,TGTGCCAGCAGCGCACAACAGGGGAATTCACCCCTCCACTTT
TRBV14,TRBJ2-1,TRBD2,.,CASSQAGWSGGASYNEQFF,TGTGCCAGCAGCCAAGCGGGGTGGAGCGGGGGGGCCTCCTACAATGAGCAGTTCTTC
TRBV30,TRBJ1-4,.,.,CAWSFGGAGEKLFF,TGTGCCTGGAGTTTCGGGGGAGCGGGAGAAAAACTGTTTTTT
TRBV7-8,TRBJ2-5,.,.,CASSLGDQETQYF,TGTGCCAGCAGCTTAGGGGACCAAGAGACCCAGTACTTC
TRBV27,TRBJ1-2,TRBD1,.,CASSRLAGGEDNYGYTF,TGTGCCAGCAGTCGTTTGGCAGGGGGCGAAGATAACTATGGCTACACCTTC
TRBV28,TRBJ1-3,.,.,CASSLDRISGNTIYF,TGTGCCAGCAGCCTTGACAGGATCTCTGGAAACACCATATATTTT
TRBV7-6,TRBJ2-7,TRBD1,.,CASSSPRDRVSEQYF,TGTGCCAGCAGCTCCCCCCGGGACAGGGTGAGCGAGCAGTACTTC
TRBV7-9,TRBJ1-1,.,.,CASSSRSGGQVTEAFF,TGTGCCAGCAGCTCAAGATCTGGGGGGCAGGTCACTGAAGCTTTCTTT
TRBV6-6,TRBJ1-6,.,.,CASRTASYNSPLHF,TGTGCCAGCAGGACAGCCTCCTATAATTCACCCCTCCACTTT
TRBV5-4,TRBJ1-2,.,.,CASSLAVGGYYGYTF,TGTGCCAGCAGCTTGGCGGTCGGGGGTTACTATGGCTACACCTTC
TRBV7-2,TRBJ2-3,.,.,CASNTRDTDTQYF,TGTGCCAGCAATACCCGGGACACAGATACGCAGTATTTT
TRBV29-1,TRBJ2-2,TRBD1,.,CSVEDPGQGLAPGELFF,TGCAGCGTTGAAGATCCGGGACAGGGACTTGCCCCCGGGGAGCTGTTTTTT
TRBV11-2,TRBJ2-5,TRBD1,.,CASSLGLGQQETQYF,TGTGCCAGCAGCTTGGGTTTGGGACAGCAAGAGACCCAGTACTTC
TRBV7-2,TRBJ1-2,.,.,CASSLVYGEGYTF,TGTGCCAGCAGCTTAGTGTACGGGGAGGGCTACACCTTC
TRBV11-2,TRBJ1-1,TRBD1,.,CASSYRTGGAPEAFF,TGTGCCAGCAGCTACCGGACAGGGGGCGCCCCCGAAGCTTTCTTT
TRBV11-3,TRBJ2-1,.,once,CASSLDGTRRNNEQFF,TGTGCCAGCAGCTTAGATGGGACCCGGCGCAACAATGAGCAGTTCTTC
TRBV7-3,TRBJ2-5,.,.,CASSSAATETQYF,TGTGCCAGCAGCTCAGCCGCGACGGAGACCCAGTACTTC
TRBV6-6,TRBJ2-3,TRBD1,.,CASRGQGRTDTQYF,TGTGCCAGCAGGGGACAGGGGAGGACAGATACGCAGTATTTT
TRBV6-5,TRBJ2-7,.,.,CASSYGAGVNEQYF,TGTGCCAGCAGTTACGGTGCAGGGGTGAACGAGCAGTACTTC
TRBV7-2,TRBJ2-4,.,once,CASSLLGTVAKNIQYF,TGTGCCAGCAGCTTATTGGGCACCGTAGCCAAAAACATTCAGTACTTC
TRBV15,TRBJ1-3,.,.,CATSRDGTGLGNTIYF,TGTGCCACCAGCAGAGACGGTACAGGGCTTGGAAACACCATATATTTT
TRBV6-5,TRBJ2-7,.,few,CASSYSIGGSYEQYF,TGTGCCAGCAGTTACTCGATAGGGGGAAGCTACGAGCAGTACTTC
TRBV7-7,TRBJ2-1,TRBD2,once,CASSRGTSGGVHEQFF,TGTGCCAGCAGCCGCGGGACTAGCGGGGGGGTTCATGAGCAGTTCTTC
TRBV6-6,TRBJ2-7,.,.,CASTGLFEQYF,TGTGCCAGCACCGGACTCTTTGAGCAGTACTTC
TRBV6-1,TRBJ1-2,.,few,CASSVTADGYTF,TGTGCCAGCAGTGTGACAGCTGATGGCTACACCTTC
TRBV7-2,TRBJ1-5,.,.,CASSFFHREPQHF,TGTGCCAGCAGCTTTTTCCACAGGGAGCCCCAGCATTTT
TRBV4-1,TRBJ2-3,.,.,CASSRAPGPNSKATDTQYF,TGCGCCAGCAGCCGAGCCCCGGGGCCGAACAGCAAGGCTACAGATACGCAGTATTTT
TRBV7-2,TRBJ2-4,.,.,CASSFSGPVAKNIQYF,TGTGCCAGCAGCTTTAGTGGCCCTGTGGCCAAAAACATTCAGTACTTC
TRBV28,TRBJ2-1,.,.,CASSRFKGLRNEQFF,TGTGCCAGCAGTAGATTCAAGGGGCTGAGGAATGAGCAGTTCTTC
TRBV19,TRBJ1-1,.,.,CASSIGRANTEAFF,TGTGCCAGTAGTATAGGAAGAGCGAACACTGAAGCTTTCTTT
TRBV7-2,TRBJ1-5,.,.,CASSPRSRDINQPQHF,TGTGCCAGCAGCCCGAGGAGTCGGGACATAAATCAGCCCCAGCATTTT
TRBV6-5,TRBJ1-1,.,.,CASSYWQNTEAFF,TGTGCCAGCAGTTACTGGCAGAACACTGAAGCTTTCTTT